Sequencing of this T cell receptor beta chain was carried out in a study of T cell repertoires in cytomegalovirus infection. About the research overall: Both a matching HLA type and CMV infection were indicated by public TCR beta signatures.

CDR3 length: 16 amino acids. Germline loops: CDR1 SGHTA, CDR2 FQGNSA. Trimming cost V 6 bases and J 2 bases, with 16 bases left between them. This clonotype has a count of ten or more. In TCRdb, the reads were re-called with MiXCR into one record per CDR3 protein. The sample contains over 100,000 distinct CDR3 sequences, 16% of which appear only once. The clonotype originates from a human donor in good health (CMV status not recorded). Some clones in this sample may be carry-over from other donors' samples. The sequenced sample was PBMCs. The rearrangement links TRBV7-2 to TRBJ2-2, with D possibly TRBD1 on 6 matching bases. CDR3 sequence (DNA): TGTGCCAGCAGACCCCAAGGGACATTAAACACCGGGGAGCTGTTTTTT. It is translated as CASRPQGTLNTGELFF.